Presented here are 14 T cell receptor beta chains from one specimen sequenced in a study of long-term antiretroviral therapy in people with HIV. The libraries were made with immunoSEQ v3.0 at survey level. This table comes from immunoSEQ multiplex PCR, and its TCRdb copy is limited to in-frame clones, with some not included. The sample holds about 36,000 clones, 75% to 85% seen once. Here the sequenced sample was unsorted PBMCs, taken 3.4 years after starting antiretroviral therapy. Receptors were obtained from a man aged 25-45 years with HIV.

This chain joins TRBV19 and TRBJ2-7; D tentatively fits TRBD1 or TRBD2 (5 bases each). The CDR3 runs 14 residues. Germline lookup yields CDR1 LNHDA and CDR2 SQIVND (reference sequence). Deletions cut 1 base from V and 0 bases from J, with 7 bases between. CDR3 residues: CASSIGGSSYEQYF. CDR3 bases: TGTGCCAGTAGTATAGGGGGGAGCTCCTACGAGCAGTACTTC.

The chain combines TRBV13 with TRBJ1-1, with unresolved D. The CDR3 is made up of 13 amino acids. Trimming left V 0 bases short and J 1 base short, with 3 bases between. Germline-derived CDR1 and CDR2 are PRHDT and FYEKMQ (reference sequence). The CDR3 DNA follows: TGTGCCAGCAGCTTAGGGCCGAACACTGAAGCTTTCTTT. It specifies CASSLGPNTEAFF.

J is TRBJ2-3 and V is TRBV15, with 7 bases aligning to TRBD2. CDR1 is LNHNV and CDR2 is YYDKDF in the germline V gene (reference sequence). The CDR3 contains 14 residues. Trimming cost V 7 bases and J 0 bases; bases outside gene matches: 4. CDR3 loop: CATTSGTSTDTQYF. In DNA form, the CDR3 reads TGTGCCACCACTAGCGGTACTAGCACAGATACGCAGTATTTT.

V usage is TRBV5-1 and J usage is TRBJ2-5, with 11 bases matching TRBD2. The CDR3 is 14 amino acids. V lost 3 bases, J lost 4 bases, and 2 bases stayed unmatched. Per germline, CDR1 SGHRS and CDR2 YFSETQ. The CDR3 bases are TGCGCCAGCAGCTCACTAGCGGGAGCAGAGACCCAGTACTTC. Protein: CASSSLAGAETQYF.

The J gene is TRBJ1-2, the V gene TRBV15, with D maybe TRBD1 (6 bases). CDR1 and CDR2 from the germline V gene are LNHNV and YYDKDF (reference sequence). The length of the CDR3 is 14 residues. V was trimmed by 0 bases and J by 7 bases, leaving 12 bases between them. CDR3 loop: CATSRDLGAGGYTF. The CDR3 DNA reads TGTGCCACCAGCAGAGATTTGGGGGCTGGTGGCTACACCTTC.

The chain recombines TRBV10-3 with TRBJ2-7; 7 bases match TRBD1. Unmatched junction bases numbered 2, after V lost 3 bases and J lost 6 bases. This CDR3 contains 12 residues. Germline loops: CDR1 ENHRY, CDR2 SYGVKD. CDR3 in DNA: TGTGCCATCAGTGAAGGGACAGCCGAGCAGTACTTC. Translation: CAISEGTAEQYF.

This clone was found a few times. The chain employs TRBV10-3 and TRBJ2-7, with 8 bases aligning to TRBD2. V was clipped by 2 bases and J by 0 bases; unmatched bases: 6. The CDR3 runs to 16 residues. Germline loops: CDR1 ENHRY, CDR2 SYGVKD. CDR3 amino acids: CAISEALAESSYEQYF. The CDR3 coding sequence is TGTGCCATCAGTGAGGCACTAGCGGAGAGCTCCTACGAGCAGTACTTC.

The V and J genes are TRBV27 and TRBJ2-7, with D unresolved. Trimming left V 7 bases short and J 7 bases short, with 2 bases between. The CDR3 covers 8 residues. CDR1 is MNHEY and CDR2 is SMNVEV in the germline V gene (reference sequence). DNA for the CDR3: TGTGCCAGCATTGAGCAGTACTTC. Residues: CASIEQYF.

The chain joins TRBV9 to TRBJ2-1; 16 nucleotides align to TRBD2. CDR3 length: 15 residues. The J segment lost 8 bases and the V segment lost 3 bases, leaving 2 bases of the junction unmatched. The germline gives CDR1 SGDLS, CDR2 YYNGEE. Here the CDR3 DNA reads TGTGCCAGCAGCGCAGGGACTAGCGGGAGGGATGAGCAGTTCTTC. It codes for CASSAGTSGRDEQFF.

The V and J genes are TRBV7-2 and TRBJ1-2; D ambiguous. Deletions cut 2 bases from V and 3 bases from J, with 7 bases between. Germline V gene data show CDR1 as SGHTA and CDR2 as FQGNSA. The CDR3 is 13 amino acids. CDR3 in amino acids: CASSLSVDYGYTF. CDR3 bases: TGTGCCAGCAGCTTATCTGTCGACTATGGCTACACCTTC.

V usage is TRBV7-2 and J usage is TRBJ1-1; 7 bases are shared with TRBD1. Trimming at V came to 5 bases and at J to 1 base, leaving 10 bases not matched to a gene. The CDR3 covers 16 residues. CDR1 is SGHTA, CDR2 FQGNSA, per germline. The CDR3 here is CASSPRRGQRNTEAFF. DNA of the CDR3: TGTGCCAGCAGCCCACGACGGGGACAGAGGAACACTGAAGCTTTCTTT. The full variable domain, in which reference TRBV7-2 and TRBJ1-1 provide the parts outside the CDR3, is GAGVSQSPSNKVTEKGKDVELRCDPISGHTALYWYRQSLGQGLEFLIYFQGNSAPDKSGLPSDRFSAERTGGSVSTLTIQRTQQEDSAVYLCASSPRRGQRNTEAFFGQGTRLTVV.

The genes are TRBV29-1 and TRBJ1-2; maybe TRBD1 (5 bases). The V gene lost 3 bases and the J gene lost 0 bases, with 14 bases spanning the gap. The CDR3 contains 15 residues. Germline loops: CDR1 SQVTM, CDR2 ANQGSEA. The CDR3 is CSVERGASANYGYTF. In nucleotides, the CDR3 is TGCAGCGTTGAGCGAGGGGCCTCGGCTAACTATGGCTACACCTTC.

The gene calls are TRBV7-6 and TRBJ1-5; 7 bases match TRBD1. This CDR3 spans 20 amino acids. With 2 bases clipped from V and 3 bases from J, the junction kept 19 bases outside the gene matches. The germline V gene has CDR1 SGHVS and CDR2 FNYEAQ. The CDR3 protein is CASSLFRGKNMTGHNQPQHF. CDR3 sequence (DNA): TGTGCCAGCAGCTTATTTCGTGGGAAAAACATGACAGGGCACAATCAGCCCCAGCATTTT.

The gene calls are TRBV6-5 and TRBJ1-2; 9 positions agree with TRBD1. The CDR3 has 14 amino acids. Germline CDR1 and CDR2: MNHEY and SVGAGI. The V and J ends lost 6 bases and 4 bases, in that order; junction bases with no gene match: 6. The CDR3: CASSNRGHSYGYTF. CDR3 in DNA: TGTGCCAGCAGCAACAGGGGGCATTCCTATGGCTACACCTTC.